The TCR beta chain described here comes from a study of shared clonotypes between healthy human individuals. Overall study findings and caveats: Clonotype sharing among donors was expected to depend on sequencing depth. Among a few donors, about 5% of naive CD4 clonotypes were found in common.

V was cut by 3 bases and J by 0 bases, with 6 bases left in between. The CDR3 extends over 13 amino acids. The germline V gene has CDR1 GTSNPN and CDR2 SVGIG (reference sequence). Caucasian adults residing in Nashville, Tennessee made up all the donors. A note on this clone: Antigen: not known. Other DNA sequences of this sample code for an identical CDR3.

Running of the assay took place at deep level. Data came from immunoSEQ multiplex PCR; TCRdb stores just in-frame clones and leaves some out. The sample lists roughly 2 million clones, approximately 94% occurring once. The sequenced sample was naive CD4+ T cells sorted from blood. Subset denoted: CD45RA+ positively selected. This clonotype was sampled from a man aged 18 to 29 in good health. The genes are TRBV30 and TRBJ2-1; D unclear. In nucleotides, the CDR3 is TGTGCCTGGAGACCGAGCTCCTACAATGAGCAGTTCTTC. This gives the protein CAWRPSSYNEQFF.